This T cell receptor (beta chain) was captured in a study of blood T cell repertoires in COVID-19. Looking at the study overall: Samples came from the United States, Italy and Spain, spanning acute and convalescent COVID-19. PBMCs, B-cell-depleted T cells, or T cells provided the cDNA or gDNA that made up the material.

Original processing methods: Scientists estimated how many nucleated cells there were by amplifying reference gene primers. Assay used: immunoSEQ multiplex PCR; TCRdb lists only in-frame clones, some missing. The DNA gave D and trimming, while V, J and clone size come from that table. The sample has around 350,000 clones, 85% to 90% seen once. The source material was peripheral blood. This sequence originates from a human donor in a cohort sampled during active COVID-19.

Written as DNA, the CDR3 is TGTGCCTGGTCAGGACTAGCGGGAGGCCCCAGGACCCAGTACTTC. Residues: CAWSGLAGGPRTQYF. The rearrangement joins TRBV30 to TRBJ2-5; 14 bases map to TRBD2. CDR3 length equals 15 residues. V lost 5 bases and J lost 7; bases outside the gene matches: 9. CDR1 and CDR2 (germline): GTSNPN, SVGIG (reference sequence).